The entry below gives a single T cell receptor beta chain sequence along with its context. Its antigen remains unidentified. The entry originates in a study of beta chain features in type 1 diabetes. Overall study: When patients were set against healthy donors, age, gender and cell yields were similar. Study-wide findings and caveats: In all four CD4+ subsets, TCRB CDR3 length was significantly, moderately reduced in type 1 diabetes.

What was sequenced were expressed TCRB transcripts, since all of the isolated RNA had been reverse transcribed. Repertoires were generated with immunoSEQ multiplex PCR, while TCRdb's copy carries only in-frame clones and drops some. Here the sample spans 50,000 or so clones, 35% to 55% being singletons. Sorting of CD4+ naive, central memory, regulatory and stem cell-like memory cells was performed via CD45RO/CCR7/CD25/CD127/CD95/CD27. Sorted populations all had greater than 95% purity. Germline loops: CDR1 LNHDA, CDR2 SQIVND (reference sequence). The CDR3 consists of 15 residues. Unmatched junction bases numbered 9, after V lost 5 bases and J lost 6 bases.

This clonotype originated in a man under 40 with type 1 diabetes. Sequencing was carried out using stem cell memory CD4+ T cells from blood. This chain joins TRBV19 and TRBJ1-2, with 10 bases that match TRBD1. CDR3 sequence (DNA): TGTGCCAGTAGTGCCAACCGGGACAGGGGCAATGGCTACACCTTC. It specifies CASSANRDRGNGYTF.